A selection of T cell receptor beta chains follows, all from one sample in a study of blood T cell repertoires in COVID-19. Clones were read by immunoSEQ multiplex PCR, and TCRdb kept only the in-frame ones, dropping some. The data hold 380,000 or so clones, with about 89% observed a single time. The sequenced sample consisted of peripheral blood. These receptors originate from a man between 35 and 55 years old with acute or convalescent COVID-19. Each CDR3 is given with its conserved first and last residue. The D gene is left open where the match is weak. Size is omitted from some rows. Given values are once, few, many or a class for expanded clones.

V: TRBV6-4
D: NA
size: NA
J: TRBJ2-1
DNA: TGTGCCAGCAGTGAAAGCCGGGAACTACAACAGTTCTTC
CDR3: CASSESRELQQFF

V: TRBV19
D: NA
size: NA
J: TRBJ2-1
DNA: TGTGCCAGTCAACTAGACAGGTACAATGAGCAGTTCTTC
CDR3: CASQLDRYNEQFF

V: TRBV28
D: TRBD1
size: NA
J: TRBJ1-4
DNA: TGTGCCAGCAGTTCCCCCGGGACAGAGAATGAAAAACTGTTTTTT
CDR3: CASSSPGTENEKLFF

V: TRBV10-3
D: TRBD2
size: NA
J: TRBJ2-7
DNA: TGTGCCACCGGACTAGCGGGAGACACCTACGAGCAGTACTTC
CDR3: CATGLAGDTYEQYF

V: TRBV28
D: NA
size: NA
J: TRBJ2-7
DNA: TGTGCCAGCAGTCCCCGGGGGAAGCCCGCCTACGAGCAGTACTTC
CDR3: CASSPRGKPAYEQYF

V: TRBV5-4
D: TRBD2
size: once
J: TRBJ2-3
DNA: TGTGCCAGCAGCTTGGTGGGCGGGGGGGGCAGCACAGATACGCAGTATTTT
CDR3: CASSLVGGGGSTDTQYF

V: TRBV3-1/TRBV3-2
D: NA
size: NA
J: TRBJ2-7
DNA: TGTGCCAGCAGCCATACGGACAGCACCTACGAGCAGTACTTC
CDR3: CASSHTDSTYEQYF

V: TRBV7-3
D: NA
size: NA
J: TRBJ1-1
DNA: TGTGCCAGCAGCTTAAAACATGGGCGGGGAGGCACTGAAGCTTTCTTT
CDR3: CASSLKHGRGGTEAFF

V: TRBV7-9
D: TRBD2
size: NA
J: TRBJ2-2
DNA: TGTGCCAGCAGCTTCCTCCCGGGACTAGCGGGGGGGCCCGGGGAGCTGTTTTTT
CDR3: CASSFLPGLAGGPGELFF

V: TRBV5-1
D: NA
size: NA
J: TRBJ1-1
DNA: TGCGCCAGCAGGGTTACAGGGACGGGGAACACTGAAGCTTTCTTT
CDR3: CASRVTGTGNTEAFF

V: TRBV4-3
D: TRBD1
size: once
J: TRBJ1-2
DNA: TGCGCCAGCAGCCAAGGGGACAGGCGAGGCGACTATGGCTACACCTTC
CDR3: CASSQGDRRGDYGYTF

V: TRBV9
D: TRBD1
size: NA
J: TRBJ2-3
DNA: TGTGCCAGCAGCCTAGGACAGGGCACAGATACGCAGTATTTT
CDR3: CASSLGQGTDTQYF

V: TRBV6-2/TRBV6-3
D: TRBD2
size: NA
J: TRBJ2-1
DNA: TGTGCCAGCAGTTTTAGCGGGAGCTCCTACAATGAGCAGTTCTTC
CDR3: CASSFSGSSYNEQFF

V: TRBV7-3
D: NA
size: NA
J: TRBJ2-2
DNA: TGTGCCAGCAGCTTCCCCTCCGGGGAGCTGTTTTTT
CDR3: CASSFPSGELFF

V: TRBV27
D: TRBD2
size: NA
J: TRBJ2-1
DNA: TGTGCCAGCAGTTTATCCCAGACTAGCGGGACCTCGGGCTCCTACAATGAGCAGTTCTTC
CDR3: CASSLSQTSGTSGSYNEQFF

V: TRBV11-2
D: TRBD2
size: NA
J: TRBJ2-1
DNA: TGTGCCAGCAGATTAGCGGGAGGGCCAGATGAGCAGTTCTTC
CDR3: CASRLAGGPDEQFF

V: TRBV28
D: TRBD2
size: NA
J: TRBJ2-2
DNA: TGTGCCAGCAGTTTTCAAATCAGGCGGGAGACCGGGGAGCTGTTTTTT
CDR3: CASSFQIRRETGELFF

V: TRBV19
D: NA
size: NA
J: TRBJ1-2
DNA: TGTGCCAGTAGTTCGCGCGGCGGGGCCTATGGCTACACCTTC
CDR3: CASSSRGGAYGYTF

V: TRBV12-3/TRBV12-4
D: NA
size: NA
J: TRBJ2-1
DNA: TGTGCCAGCAGTTTGGTAGAAAAGCAGTTCTTC
CDR3: CASSLVEKQFF

V: TRBV7-8
D: NA
size: NA
J: TRBJ1-4
DNA: TGTGCCAGCAGCTTTCGGGGAAGTAATGAAAAACTGTTTTTT
CDR3: CASSFRGSNEKLFF

V: TRBV11-2
D: TRBD2
size: few
J: TRBJ2-5
DNA: TGTGCCAGCAGCTTAGGGGGGACTAGCGGGGAGACCCAGTACTTC
CDR3: CASSLGGTSGETQYF

V: TRBV3-1/TRBV3-2
D: NA
size: NA
J: TRBJ1-1
DNA: TGTGCCAGCAGCCAAGCCCCAGGGTACACTGAAGCTTTCTTT
CDR3: CASSQAPGYTEAFF

V: TRBV19
D: TRBD1
size: NA
J: TRBJ1-2
DNA: TGTGCCAGTACCACTGACAGGGGCTATGGCTACACCTTC
CDR3: CASTTDRGYGYTF

V: TRBV2
D: TRBD2
size: NA
J: TRBJ2-3
DNA: TGTGCCAGCAGGGACGGACTAGCGGGAGGGGGAGATACGCAGTATTTT
CDR3: CASRDGLAGGGDTQYF

V: TRBV7-9
D: TRBD2
size: NA
J: TRBJ2-7
DNA: TGTGCCAGCAGCAAAACCGGGACTAGAGACGAGCAGTACTTC
CDR3: CASSKTGTRDEQYF

V: TRBV15
D: TRBD1
size: NA
J: TRBJ1-1
DNA: TGTGCCACCAGCCGGACAGGGATGGTCACTGAAGCTTTCTTT
CDR3: CATSRTGMVTEAFF

V: TRBV11-2
D: TRBD1
size: NA
J: TRBJ1-6
DNA: TGTGCCAGCAGCCGCCGACAGGGACCGAATTCACCCCTCCACTTT
CDR3: CASSRRQGPNSPLHF

V: TRBV19
D: TRBD1
size: NA
J: TRBJ2-7
DNA: TGTGCCAGTAGGAAAGGTTCACAGGGGCTCGACGAGCAGTACTTC
CDR3: CASRKGSQGLDEQYF

V: TRBV14
D: NA
size: NA
J: TRBJ2-1
DNA: TGTGCCAGCAGCCAACTACAGGGACGCTACAATGAGCAGTTCTTC
CDR3: CASSQLQGRYNEQFF

V: TRBV11-3
D: NA
size: NA
J: TRBJ2-6
DNA: TGTGCCAGCAGCTTAGAGGCGGGCTGGAGCTCTGGGGCCAACGTCCTGACTTTC
CDR3: CASSLEAGWSSGANVLTF

V: TRBV30
D: TRBD2
size: NA
J: TRBJ2-3
DNA: TGTGCCCCCATGGCCGCGGGGGAGATCACAGATACGCAGTATTTT
CDR3: CAPMAAGEITDTQYF

V: TRBV4-1
D: NA
size: NA
J: TRBJ1-1
DNA: TGCGCCAGCAGCCAACTCAGGAACACTGAAGCTTTCTTT
CDR3: CASSQLRNTEAFF

V: TRBV30
D: NA
size: NA
J: TRBJ1-1
DNA: TGTGCCTCACGAGACAGGTACACTGAAGCTTTCTTT
CDR3: CASRDRYTEAFF

V: TRBV6-5
D: NA
size: NA
J: TRBJ1-2
DNA: TGTGCCAGCAGTTACGGCCTCTTCGCAGATGGCTACACCTTC
CDR3: CASSYGLFADGYTF

V: TRBV7-8
D: NA
size: many
J: TRBJ2-7
DNA: TGTGCCAGCAGCAGAGCACAGGGCCACGAGCAGTACTTC
CDR3: CASSRAQGHEQYF